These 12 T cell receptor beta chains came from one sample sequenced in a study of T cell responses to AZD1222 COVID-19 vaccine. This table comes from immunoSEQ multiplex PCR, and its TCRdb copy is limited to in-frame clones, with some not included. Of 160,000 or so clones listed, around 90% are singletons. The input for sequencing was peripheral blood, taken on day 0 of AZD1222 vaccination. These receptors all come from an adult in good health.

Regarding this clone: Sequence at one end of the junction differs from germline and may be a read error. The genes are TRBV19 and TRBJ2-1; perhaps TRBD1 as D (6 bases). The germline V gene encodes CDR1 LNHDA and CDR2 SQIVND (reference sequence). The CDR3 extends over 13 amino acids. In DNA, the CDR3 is TGTGCCAGTAGTATAATTGGGCAGGGACAAGGAGTCTTC. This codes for CASSIIGQGQGVF.

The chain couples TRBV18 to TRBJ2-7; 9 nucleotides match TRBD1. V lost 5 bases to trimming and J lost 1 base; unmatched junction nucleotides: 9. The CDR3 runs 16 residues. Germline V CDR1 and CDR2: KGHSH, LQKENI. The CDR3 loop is CASSSSGTGLSYEQYF. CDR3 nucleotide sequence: TGTGCCAGCTCATCCTCCGGGACAGGGCTGTCCTACGAGCAGTACTTC.

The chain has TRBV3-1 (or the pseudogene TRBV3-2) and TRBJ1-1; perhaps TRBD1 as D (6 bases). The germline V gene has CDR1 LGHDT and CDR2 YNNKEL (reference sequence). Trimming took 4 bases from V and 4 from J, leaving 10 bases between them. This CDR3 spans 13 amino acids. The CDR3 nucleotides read TGTGCCAGCAGCCTACAGGGTCTCACTGAAGCTTTCTTT. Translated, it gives CASSLQGLTEAFF.

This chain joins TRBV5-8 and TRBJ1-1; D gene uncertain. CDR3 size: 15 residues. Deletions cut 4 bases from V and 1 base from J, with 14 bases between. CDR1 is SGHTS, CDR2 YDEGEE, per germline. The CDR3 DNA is TGTGCCAGCAGCCCCCGTCGACCTACGAACACTGAAGCTTTCTTT. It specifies CASSPRRPTNTEAFF.

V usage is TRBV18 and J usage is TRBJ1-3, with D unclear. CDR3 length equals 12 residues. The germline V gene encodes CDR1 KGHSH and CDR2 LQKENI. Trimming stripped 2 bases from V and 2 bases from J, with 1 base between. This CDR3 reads CASSPAGNTIYF. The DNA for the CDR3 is TGTGCCAGCTCACCAGCTGGAAACACCATATATTTT.

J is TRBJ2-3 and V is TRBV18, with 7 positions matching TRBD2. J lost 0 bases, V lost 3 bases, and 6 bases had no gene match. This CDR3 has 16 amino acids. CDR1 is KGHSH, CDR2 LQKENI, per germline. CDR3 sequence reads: CASSPLAVYSTDTQYF. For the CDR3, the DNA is TGTGCCAGCTCACCCCTAGCGGTATATAGCACAGATACGCAGTATTTT.

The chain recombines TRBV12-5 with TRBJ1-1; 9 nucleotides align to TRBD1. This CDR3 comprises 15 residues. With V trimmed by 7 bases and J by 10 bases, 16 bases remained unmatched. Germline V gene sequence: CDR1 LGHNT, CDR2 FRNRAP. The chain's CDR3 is CASDKPPRTGAPAFF. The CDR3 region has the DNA TGTGCTAGTGATAAACCCCCCCGGACAGGGGCCCCAGCTTTCTTT.

The CDR3, as DNA: TGTGCCAGCAGCTTGGTGGGGACAGGGGAAACCTACGAGCAGTACTTC. This sequence encodes CASSLVGTGETYEQYF. The gene calls are TRBV5-6 and TRBJ2-7; 10 bases align to TRBD1. This CDR3 is built from 16 residues. Per the germline V gene, CDR1 is SGHDT and CDR2 is YYEEEE. The V segment lost 0 bases and the J segment 2 bases; nucleotides outside the gene matches: 5.

In nucleotides, the CDR3 is TGTGCCAGTAGTATGGACGGGAGAAACACTGAAGCTTTCTTT. Its translation: CASSMDGRNTEAFF. The chain is built from TRBV19 and TRBJ1-1; D gene uncertain. V was trimmed by 3 bases and J by 2 bases, leaving 10 bases between them. Per the germline V gene, CDR1 is LNHDA and CDR2 is SQIVND (reference sequence). The CDR3 is made up of 14 amino acids. Complete variable domain (other parts from reference TRBV19 and TRBJ1-1): DGGITQSPKYLFRKEGQNVTLSCEQNLNHDAMYWYRQDPGQGLRLIYYSQIVNDFQKGDIAEGYSVSREKKESFPLTVTSAQKNPTAFYLCASSMDGRNTEAFFGQGTRLTVV.

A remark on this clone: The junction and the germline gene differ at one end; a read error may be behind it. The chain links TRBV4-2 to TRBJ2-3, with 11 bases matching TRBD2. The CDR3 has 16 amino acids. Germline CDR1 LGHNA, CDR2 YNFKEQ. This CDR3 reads CASSPLAGGPIDMQYF. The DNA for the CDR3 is TGTGCCAGCAGCCCCTTAGCGGGAGGGCCTATAGATATGCAGTATTTT.

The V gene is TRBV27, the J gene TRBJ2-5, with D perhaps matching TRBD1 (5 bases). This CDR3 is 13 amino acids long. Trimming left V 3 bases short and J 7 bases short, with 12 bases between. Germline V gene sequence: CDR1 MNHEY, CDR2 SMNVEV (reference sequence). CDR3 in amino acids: CASSFDLRGTQYF. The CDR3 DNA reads TGTGCCAGCAGTTTCGATTTAAGGGGGACCCAGTACTTC.

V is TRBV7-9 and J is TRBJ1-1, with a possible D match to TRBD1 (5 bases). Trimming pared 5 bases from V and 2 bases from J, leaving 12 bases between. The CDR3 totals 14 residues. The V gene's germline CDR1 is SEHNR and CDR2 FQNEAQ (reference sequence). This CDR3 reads CASSPPGQNTEAFF. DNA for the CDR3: TGTGCCAGCAGCCCTCCCGGACAAAACACTGAAGCTTTCTTT.